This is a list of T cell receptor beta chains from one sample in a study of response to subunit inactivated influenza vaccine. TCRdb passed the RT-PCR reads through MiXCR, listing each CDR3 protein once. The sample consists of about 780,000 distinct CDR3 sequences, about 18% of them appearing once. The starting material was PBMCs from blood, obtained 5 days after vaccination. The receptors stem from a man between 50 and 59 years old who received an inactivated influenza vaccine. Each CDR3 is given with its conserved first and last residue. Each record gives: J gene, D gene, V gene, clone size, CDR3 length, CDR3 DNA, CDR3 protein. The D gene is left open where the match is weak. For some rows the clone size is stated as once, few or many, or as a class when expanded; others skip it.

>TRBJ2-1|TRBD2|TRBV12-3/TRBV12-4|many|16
TGTGCCAGCAGTTTAGATGGGACTAGCGGGGGGGCCGAGCAGTTCTTC
CASSLDGTSGGAEQFF
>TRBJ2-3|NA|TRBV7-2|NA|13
TGTGCCAGCAGCAAATCGTGGGTTGATACGCAGTATTTT
CASSKSWVDTQYF
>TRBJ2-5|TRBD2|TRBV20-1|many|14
TGCAGTGCTGGACGAGCGGGAACACAAGAGACCCAGTACTTC
CSAGRAGTQETQYF
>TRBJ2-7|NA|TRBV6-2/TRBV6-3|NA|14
TGTGCCAGCAGTTACTCGGTTACGGGGAACGAGCAGTACTTC
CASSYSVTGNEQYF
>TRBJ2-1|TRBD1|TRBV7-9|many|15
TGTGCCAGCAGCTTAACTGGGACAGGGGGTTCGGAGCAGTTCTTC
CASSLTGTGGSEQFF
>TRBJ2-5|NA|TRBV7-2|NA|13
TGTGCCAGCAGCGGACAAAGGCGAGAGACCCAGTACTTC
CASSGQRRETQYF
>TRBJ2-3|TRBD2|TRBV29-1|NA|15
TGCAGCGCGGGGACTAGCGGGAGTGCGACAGATACGCAGTATTTT
CSAGTSGSATDTQYF
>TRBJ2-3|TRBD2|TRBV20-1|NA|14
TGCAGTGCTAGAGACCCCAAATCCCCAGCGGGAGGTGACTTT
CSARDPKSPAGGDF
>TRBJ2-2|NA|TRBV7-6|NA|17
TGTGCCAGCAGCCCATCCACTAGCTTTGGGAACACCGGGGAGCTGTTTTTT
CASSPSTSFGNTGELFF
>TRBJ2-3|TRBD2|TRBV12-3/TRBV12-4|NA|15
TGTGCCAGCAGTCCCGAGGAGCGGGGGGCCGGGGCGCAGTATTTT
CASSPEERGAGAQYF
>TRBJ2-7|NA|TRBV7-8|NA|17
TGTGCCAGCAGCTTAGTGGTTCCCTGGGACTCCTCCTACGAGCAGTACTTC
CASSLVVPWDSSYEQYF
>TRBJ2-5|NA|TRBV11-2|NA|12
TGTGCCAGCAGCTCTTACAGCCAGACCCAGTACTTC
CASSSYSQTQYF
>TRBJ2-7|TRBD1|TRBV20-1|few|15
TGCAGTGCTAGAGATGGGGACAGGGGGGGGTACGAGCAGTACTTC
CSARDGDRGGYEQYF
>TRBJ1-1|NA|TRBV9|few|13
TGTGCCAGCAGCGTAGTTGCAGGCACTGAAGCTTTCTTT
CASSVVAGTEAFF
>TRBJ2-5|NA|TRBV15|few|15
TGTGCCACCAGCAGAGGCAGGGGACCCCAAGAGACCCAGTACTTC
CATSRGRGPQETQYF
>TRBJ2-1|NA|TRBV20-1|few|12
TGCAGTGCCCGGCCAAGTTCCCGGGGGCAGTTCTTC
CSARPSSRGQFF
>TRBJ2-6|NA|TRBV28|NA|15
TGTGCCAGCAGTTGGGCTGGCTCTGGGGCCAACGTCCTGACTTTC
CASSWAGSGANVLTF
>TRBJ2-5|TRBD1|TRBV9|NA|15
TGTGCCAGCAGCCCATCGACAGGGTTGTTCGAGACCCAGTACTTC
CASSPSTGLFETQYF
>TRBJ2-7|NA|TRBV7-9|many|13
TGTGCCAGCAGCTTGGTCGCGACCTACGAGCAGTACTTC
CASSLVATYEQYF
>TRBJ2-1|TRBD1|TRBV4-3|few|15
TGCGCCAGCAGCCAAGATCGACAGGGCTACAATGAGCAGTTCTTC
CASSQDRQGYNEQFF
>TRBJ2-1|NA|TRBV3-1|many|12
TGTGCCAGCAGCCAAAGATACAATGAGCAGTTCTTC
CASSQRYNEQFF
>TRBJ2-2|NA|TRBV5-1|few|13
TGCGCCAGCAGCTTGGAAGTAACCGGGGAGCTGTTTTTT
CASSLEVTGELFF
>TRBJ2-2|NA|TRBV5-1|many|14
TGCGCCAGCAGCTTTGACAGCTGGACCGGGGAGCTGTTTTTT
CASSFDSWTGELFF
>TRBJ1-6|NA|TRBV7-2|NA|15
TGTGCCAGCAGCTTAGTGATCGGATCGGGCTCACCCCTCCACTTT
CASSLVIGSGSPLHF
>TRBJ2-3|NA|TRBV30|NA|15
TGTGCCTGGAGTGTACTTGGTGCTAGCACAGATACGCAGTATTTT
CAWSVLGASTDTQYF
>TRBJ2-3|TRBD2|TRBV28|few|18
TGTGCCAGCAGTTTAGGTACTAGCGGGGGCTATTACACAGATACGCAGTATTTT
CASSLGTSGGYYTDTQYF
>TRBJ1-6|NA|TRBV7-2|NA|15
TGTGCCAGCAGCATCCGGGGCCAAGGCCATTCACCCCTCCACTTT
CASSIRGQGHSPLHF
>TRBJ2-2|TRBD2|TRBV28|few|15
TGTGCCAGCAGACGTAGCGGGGGGGCCGCCGGGGAGCTGTTTTTT
CASRRSGGAAGELFF
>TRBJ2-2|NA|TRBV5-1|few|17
TGCGCCAGCAGCTTCCCACGCGAGTCCCCGAACACCGGGGAGCTGTTTTTT
CASSFPRESPNTGELFF
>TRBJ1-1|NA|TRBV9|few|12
TGTGCCAGCAGCCCCTTAGGGGCTGAAGCTTTCTTT
CASSPLGAEAFF
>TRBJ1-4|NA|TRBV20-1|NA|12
TGCAGTGCTATCGGGACGGTTGAAAAACTGTTTTTT
CSAIGTVEKLFF
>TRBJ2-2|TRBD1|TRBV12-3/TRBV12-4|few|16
TGTGCCAGCAGATTCGGGACAGGGGGGATCACCGGGGAGCTGTTTTTT
CASRFGTGGITGELFF
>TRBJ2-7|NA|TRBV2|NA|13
TGTGCCAGCAGTGGGACAGTCTCCTACGAGCAGTACTTC
CASSGTVSYEQYF
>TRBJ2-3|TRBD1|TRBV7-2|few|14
TGTGCCAGCAGCACCGGGACAGTGGGTGATACGCAGTATTTT
CASSTGTVGDTQYF
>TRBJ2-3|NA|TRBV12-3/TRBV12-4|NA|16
TGTGCCAGCACCCACTCGGACTACCCTACCACAGATACGCAGTATTTT
CASTHSDYPTTDTQYF
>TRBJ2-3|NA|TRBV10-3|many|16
TGTGCCATCAGTGAGTCGGGACCACTTATGACAGATACGCAGTATTTT
CAISESGPLMTDTQYF
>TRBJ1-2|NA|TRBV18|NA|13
TGTGCCAGCTCACCAGGACAGAGCTATGGCTACACCTTC
CASSPGQSYGYTF
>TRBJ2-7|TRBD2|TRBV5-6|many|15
TGTGCCAGCAGTCGACTAGCGGGGGGTACCTACGAGCAGTACTTC
CASSRLAGGTYEQYF
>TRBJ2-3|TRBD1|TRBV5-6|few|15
TGTGCCAGCAGCCAGGACAGGGGCCTCACAGATACGCAGTATTTT
CASSQDRGLTDTQYF
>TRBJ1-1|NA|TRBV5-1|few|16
TGCGCCAGCAGCTTGAGTACAGCTTCGAGGAACACTGAAGCTTTCTTT
CASSLSTASRNTEAFF
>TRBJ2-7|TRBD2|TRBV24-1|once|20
TGTGCCACCAGTGATTTGCATTGTACTAGCGGGTCCATTACCTCATACGAGCAGTACTTC
CATSDLHCTSGSITSYEQYF
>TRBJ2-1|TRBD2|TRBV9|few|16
TGTGCCAGCAGCGTGGTAGGTAGCGGGGGCTACAATGAGCAGTTCTTC
CASSVVGSGGYNEQFF
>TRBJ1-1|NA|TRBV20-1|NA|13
TGCAGTGCTAGTCCGGGGTTTGGGACTGAAGCTTTCTTT
CSASPGFGTEAFF
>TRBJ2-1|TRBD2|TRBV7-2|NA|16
TGTGCCAGCAGCAAGGCTAGCGGGGGGGCCAAAAATGAGCAGTTCTTC
CASSKASGGAKNEQFF
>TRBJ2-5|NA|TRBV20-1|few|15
TGCAGTGCTAGAGATCTTGCGGTGGGACAAGAGACCCAGTACTTC
CSARDLAVGQETQYF
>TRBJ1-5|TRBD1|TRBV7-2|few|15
TGTGCCAGCAGACCAACAGGGGGCGCCAATCAGCCCCAGCATTTT
CASRPTGGANQPQHF
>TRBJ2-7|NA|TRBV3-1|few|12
TGTGCCAGCAGCCAAGCCGGGTCCGAGCAGTACTTC
CASSQAGSEQYF
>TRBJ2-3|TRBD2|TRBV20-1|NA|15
TGCAGTGCCCTTAAAGTAGCGGGAGGGCGCGATACGCAGTATTTT
CSALKVAGGRDTQYF
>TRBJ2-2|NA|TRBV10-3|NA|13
TGTGCCATCAGTGATTTATCTCCAGGGGAGCTGTTTTTT
CAISDLSPGELFF
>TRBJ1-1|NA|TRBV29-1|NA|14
TGCAGCGTCGGGCCCCTCCTTCAGAACACTGAAGCTTTCTTT
CSVGPLLQNTEAFF
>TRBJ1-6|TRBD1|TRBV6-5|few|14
TGTGCCAGCAGTTACGCAGGGGGCGGTTCACCCCTCCACTTT
CASSYAGGGSPLHF
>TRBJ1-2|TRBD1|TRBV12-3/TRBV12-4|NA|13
TGTGCCAGCAGTACTGGGACAGGGGACGGCTACACCTTC
CASSTGTGDGYTF
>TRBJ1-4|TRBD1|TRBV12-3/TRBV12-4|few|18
TGTGCCAGCAGTTACCCCCAGGGGGATCGGACAACTAATGAAAAACTGTTTTTT
CASSYPQGDRTTNEKLFF